This T cell receptor (beta chain) emerged from a study of Graves' ophthalmopathy and Graves' hyperthyroidism. Regarding the study as a whole: Among expanded thyroid clonotypes above 0.001 frequency, most also occurred in blood.

This clonotype has just a few counts. Its antigen is unknown. The V end was cut by 3 bases, the J end by 6 bases, with 15 bases between. From germline, CDR1 is ENHRY and CDR2 SYGVKD. The CDR3 spans 15 residues. RNA transcripts served as template for amplifying TCR beta CDR3 sequences. Amplification began with first-round RT-PCR using HTBI primers, then second-round multiplex PCR was performed. Each CDR3 protein is one row after TCRdb ran MiXCR on the multiplex PCR reads. The repertoire consists of 600,000 to 650,000 distinct CDR3 sequences, with 22% occurring once and the leading ten covering approximately 7%.

The J gene is TRBJ1-5, the V gene TRBV10-3, with TRBD1 as a possible D gene (5 bases). The sequence was obtained from a woman aged 18-35 years with stable Graves' hyperthyroidism. Some clones in this sample may be carry-over from other donors' samples. The sample taken for sequencing was peripheral blood. The CDR3: CAISDGVRGGQPQHF. The CDR3 region has the DNA TGTGCCATCAGTGATGGGGTGAGGGGTGGTCAGCCCCAGCATTTT.